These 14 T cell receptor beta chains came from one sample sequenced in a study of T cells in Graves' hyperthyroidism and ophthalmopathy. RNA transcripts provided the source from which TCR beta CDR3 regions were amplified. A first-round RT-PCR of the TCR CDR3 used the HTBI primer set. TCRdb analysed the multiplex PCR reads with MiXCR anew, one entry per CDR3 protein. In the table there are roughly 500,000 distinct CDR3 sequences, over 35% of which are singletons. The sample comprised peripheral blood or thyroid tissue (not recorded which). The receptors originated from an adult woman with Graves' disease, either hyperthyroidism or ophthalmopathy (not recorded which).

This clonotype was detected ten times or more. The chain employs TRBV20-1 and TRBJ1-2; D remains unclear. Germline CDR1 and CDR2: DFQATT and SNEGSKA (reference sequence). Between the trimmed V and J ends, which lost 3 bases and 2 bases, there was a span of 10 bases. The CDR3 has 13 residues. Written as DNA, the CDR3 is TGCAGTGCTAGGGATCCGGGCAACTATGGCTACACCTTC. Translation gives CSARDPGNYGYTF.

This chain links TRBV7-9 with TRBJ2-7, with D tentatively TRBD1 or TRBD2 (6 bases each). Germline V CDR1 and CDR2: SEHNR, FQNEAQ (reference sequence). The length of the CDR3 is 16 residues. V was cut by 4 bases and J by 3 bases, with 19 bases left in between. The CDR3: CASSYQRGGLVYEQYF. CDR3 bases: TGTGCCAGCAGCTACCAAAGAGGGGGGCTCGTCTACGAGCAGTACTTC.

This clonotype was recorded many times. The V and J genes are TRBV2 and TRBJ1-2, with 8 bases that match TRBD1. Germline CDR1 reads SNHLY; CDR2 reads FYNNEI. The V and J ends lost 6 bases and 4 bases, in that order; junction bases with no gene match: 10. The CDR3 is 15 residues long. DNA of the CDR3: TGTGCCAGCAGGATTGGACAGGGCGGTAGCTATGGCTACACCTTC. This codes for CASRIGQGGSYGYTF. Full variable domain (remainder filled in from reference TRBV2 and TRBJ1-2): EPEVTQTPSHQVTQMGQEVILRCVPISNHLYFYWYRQILGQKVEFLVSFYNNEISEKSEIFDDQFSVERPDGSNFTLKIRSTKLEDSAMYFCASRIGQGGSYGYTFGSGTRLTVV.

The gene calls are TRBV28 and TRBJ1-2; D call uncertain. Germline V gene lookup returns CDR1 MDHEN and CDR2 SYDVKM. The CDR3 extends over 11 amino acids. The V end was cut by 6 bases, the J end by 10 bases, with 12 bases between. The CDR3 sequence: CASRERRDYTF. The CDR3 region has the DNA TGTGCCAGCAGGGAACGACGGGACTACACCTTC.

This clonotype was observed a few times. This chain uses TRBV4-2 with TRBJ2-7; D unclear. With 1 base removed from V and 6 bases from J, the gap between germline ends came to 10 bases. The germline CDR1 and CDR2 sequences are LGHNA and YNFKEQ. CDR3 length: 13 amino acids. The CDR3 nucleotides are TGTGCCAGCAGCCAAGTAATGAGTTCCGAGCAGTACTTC. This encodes CASSQVMSSEQYF.

CDR3: CAISAGQGETQYF. The CDR3 DNA is TGTGCCATCAGTGCTGGACAGGGGGAGACCCAGTACTTC. This chain joins TRBV7-2 and TRBJ2-5; 9 bases match TRBD1. This CDR3 is built from 13 residues. The trim removed 10 bases at V and 5 bases at J, leaving 8 bases unmatched. Germline assignment: CDR1 SGHTA and CDR2 FQGNSA. The full variable domain, in which reference TRBV7-2 and TRBJ2-5 provide the parts outside the CDR3, is GAGVSQSPSNKVTEKGKDVELRCDPISGHTALYWYRQSLGQGLEFLIYFQGNSAPDKSGLPSDRFSAERTGGSVSTLTIQRTQQEDSAVYLCAISAGQGETQYFGPGTRLLVL.

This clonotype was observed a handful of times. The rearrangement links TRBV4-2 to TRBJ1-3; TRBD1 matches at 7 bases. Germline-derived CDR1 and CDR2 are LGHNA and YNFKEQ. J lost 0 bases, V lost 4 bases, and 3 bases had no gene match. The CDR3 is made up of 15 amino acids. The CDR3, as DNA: TGTGCCAGCAGCCGAGGGACAGACTCTGGAAACACCATATATTTT. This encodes CASSRGTDSGNTIYF.

The CDR3: CASSHRGWETQYF. The CDR3 bases are TGTGCCAGCAGCCACCGGGGTTGGGAGACCCAGTACTTC. The gene calls are TRBV11-1 and TRBJ2-5, with a tentative D call TRBD2 (5 bases). From germline, CDR1 is SGHAT and CDR2 FQDESV (reference sequence). The CDR3 is 13 residues long. Deletions cut 5 bases from V and 5 bases from J, with 12 bases between.

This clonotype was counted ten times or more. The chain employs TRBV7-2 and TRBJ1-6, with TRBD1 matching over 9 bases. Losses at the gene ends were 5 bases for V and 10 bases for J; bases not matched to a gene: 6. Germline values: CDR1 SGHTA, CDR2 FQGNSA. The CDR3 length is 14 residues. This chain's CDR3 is CASSPRQGGSPLHF. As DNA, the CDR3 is TGTGCCAGCAGCCCCCGACAGGGGGGATCACCCCTCCACTTT. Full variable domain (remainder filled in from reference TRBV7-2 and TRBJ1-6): GAGVSQSPSNKVTEKGKDVELRCDPISGHTALYWYRQSLGQGLEFLIYFQGNSAPDKSGLPSDRFSAERTGGSVSTLTIQRTQQEDSAVYLCASSPRQGGSPLHFGNGTRLTVT.

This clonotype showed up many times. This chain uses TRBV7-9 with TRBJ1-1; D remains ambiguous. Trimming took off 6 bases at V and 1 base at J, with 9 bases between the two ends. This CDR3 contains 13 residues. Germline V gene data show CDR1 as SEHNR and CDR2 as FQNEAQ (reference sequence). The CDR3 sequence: CASRFTANTEAFF. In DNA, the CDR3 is TGTGCCAGCAGATTCACGGCGAACACTGAAGCTTTCTTT.

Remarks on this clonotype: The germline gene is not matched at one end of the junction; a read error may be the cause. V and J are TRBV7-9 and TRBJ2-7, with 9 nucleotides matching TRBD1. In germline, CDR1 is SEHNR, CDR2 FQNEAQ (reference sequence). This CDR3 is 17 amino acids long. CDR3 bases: TGCGCCAGCAGCCAGGGGCTCCTGAGGGACAGGGTGGGAGAGCAGTACTTC. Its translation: CASSQGLLRDRVGEQYF.

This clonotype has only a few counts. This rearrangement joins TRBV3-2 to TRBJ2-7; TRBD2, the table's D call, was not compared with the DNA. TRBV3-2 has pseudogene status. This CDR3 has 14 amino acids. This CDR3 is CASSRGTTIYEQYF. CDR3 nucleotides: TGTGCCAGCAGCCGCGGGACTACCATCTACGAGCAGTACTTC.

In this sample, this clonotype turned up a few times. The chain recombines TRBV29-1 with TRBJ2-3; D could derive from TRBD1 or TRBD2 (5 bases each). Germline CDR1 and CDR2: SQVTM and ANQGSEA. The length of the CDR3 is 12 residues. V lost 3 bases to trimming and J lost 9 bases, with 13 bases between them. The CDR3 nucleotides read TGCAGCGTTGAGGGGGTGCGCGCAACGCAGTATTTT. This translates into CSVEGVRATQYF.

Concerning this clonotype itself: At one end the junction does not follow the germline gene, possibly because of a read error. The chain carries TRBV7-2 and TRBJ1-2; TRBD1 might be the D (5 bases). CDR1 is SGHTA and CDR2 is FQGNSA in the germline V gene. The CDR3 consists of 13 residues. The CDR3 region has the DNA TGTGCCAGCAGCTTAGCTTACACACAGGATCCGCACTTC. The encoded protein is CASSLAYTQDPHF.